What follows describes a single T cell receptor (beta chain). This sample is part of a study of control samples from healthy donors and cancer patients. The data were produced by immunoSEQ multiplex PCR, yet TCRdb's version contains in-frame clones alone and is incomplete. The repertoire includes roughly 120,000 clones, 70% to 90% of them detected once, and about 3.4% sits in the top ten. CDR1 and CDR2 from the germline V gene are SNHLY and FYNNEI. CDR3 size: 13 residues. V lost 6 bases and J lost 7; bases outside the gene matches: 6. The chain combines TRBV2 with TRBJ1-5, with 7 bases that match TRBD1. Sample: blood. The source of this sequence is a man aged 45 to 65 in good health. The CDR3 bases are TGTGCCAGCAGGGCGACAGGGCGGCAGCCCCAGCATTTT. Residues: CASRATGRQPQHF.